Below are 28 T cell receptor beta chains sequenced from a single sample in a study of blood T cell repertoires in COVID-19. Some clones are missing from TCRdb's copy, which holds only in-frame ones; the method was immunoSEQ multiplex PCR. The table shows some 14,000 clones, with about 90% occurring only once. The sample consisted of peripheral blood. These receptors came from a human donor in a cohort sampled during active COVID-19.

With regard to this clone: One end of the junction does not line up with germline, which may come from a read error. The gene calls are TRBV6-2 or TRBV6-3 and TRBJ1-2, with 8 bases aligning to TRBD1. The CDR3 runs 15 residues. CDR1 MNHEY and CDR2 SVGEGT come from the germline V gene. CDR3 bases: TGTGCCAGCAGTTCCAGGGGGCCTCCTAACCATGGCTACACCTTC. This codes for CASSSRGPPNHGYTF.

This chain joins TRBV28 and TRBJ2-5; tentative D call: TRBD2 (5 bases). The germline V gene has CDR1 MDHEN and CDR2 SYDVKM. This CDR3 has 15 amino acids. Trimming cost V 9 bases and J 3 bases, with 20 bases left between them. The CDR3 protein is CASNSGVSVKETQYF. The CDR3 DNA follows: TGTGCCAGTAACTCCGGGGTCTCCGTAAAAGAGACCCAGTACTTC.

The chain combines TRBV6-5 with TRBJ2-1; weak D call: TRBD2 (7 bases). The CDR3 loop spans 15 amino acids. Trimming removed 5 bases from V and 4 bases from J, with 15 bases in between. Germline V gene data show CDR1 as MNHEY and CDR2 as SVGAGI. CDR3 loop: CASSPRGADYNEQFF. The CDR3, as DNA: TGTGCCAGCAGTCCCCGGGGGGCGGATTACAATGAGCAGTTCTTC.

The V call is TRBV30, the J call TRBJ2-3; 8 bases are shared with TRBD2. Germline V gives CDR1 GTSNPN, CDR2 SVGIG (reference sequence). With V trimmed by 5 bases and J by 2 bases, 6 bases remained unmatched. The CDR3 totals 14 residues. In DNA, the CDR3 is TGTGCCTGGCGGACTAGCTACATCACAGATACGCAGTATTTT. It yields the protein CAWRTSYITDTQYF.

This chain joins TRBV2 and TRBJ2-3; 8 bases map to TRBD2. The CDR3 loop spans 19 amino acids. Losses at the gene ends were 1 base for V and 0 bases for J; bases not matched to a gene: 12. The V gene's germline CDR1 is SNHLY and CDR2 FYNNEI. For the CDR3, the DNA is TGTGCCAGCAGTGAAGGGAAACTAGCGGCCATCGATAGCACAGATACGCAGTATTTT. Protein product: CASSEGKLAAIDSTDTQYF.

The chain links TRBV19 to TRBJ1-3; D may be TRBD1 (6 bases). V was trimmed by 4 bases and J by 0 bases, leaving 10 bases between them. CDR3 length: 15 residues. CDR1 is LNHDA, CDR2 SQIVND, per germline (reference sequence). CDR3 loop: CASSKTGGSGNTIYF. For the CDR3, the DNA is TGTGCCAGTAGTAAGACAGGCGGCTCTGGAAACACCATATATTTT.

The chain links TRBV19 to TRBJ2-7; a possible D gene is TRBD1 (6 bases). With 3 bases removed from V and 0 bases from J, the gap between germline ends came to 12 bases. CDR1 and CDR2 from the germline V gene are LNHDA and SQIVND (reference sequence). The CDR3 is 15 amino acids. This chain's CDR3 is CASSIIQGVSYEQYF. The CDR3, as DNA: TGTGCCAGTAGTATTATACAGGGAGTCTCCTACGAGCAGTACTTC.

V gene TRBV7-6 combines with J gene TRBJ2-1; D unclear. Germline CDR1 reads SGHVS; CDR2 reads FNYEAQ. Deletions cut 1 base from V and 0 bases from J, with 4 bases between. The CDR3 has 14 residues. The CDR3 here is CASSLDSSYNEQFF. The CDR3 bases are TGTGCCAGCAGCTTAGATAGCTCCTACAATGAGCAGTTCTTC.

The sample holds one count of this clone. The chain uses TRBV6-2 or TRBV6-3 and TRBJ2-4, with D possibly TRBD1 on 5 matching bases. The V end lost 6 bases, the J end lost 0 bases, and 18 bases lay between the germline ends. This CDR3 has 17 amino acids. Germline V CDR1 and CDR2: MNHEY, SVGEGT. The CDR3 region is CASSPGRVNLAKNIQYF. In DNA, the CDR3 is TGTGCCAGCAGCCCCGGCAGGGTTAACCTAGCCAAAAACATTCAGTACTTC.

J is TRBJ2-3 and V is TRBV6-2 or TRBV6-3; TRBD1 matches 10 bases. Germline V gene lookup returns CDR1 MNHEY and CDR2 SVGEGT. CDR3 length: 15 residues. Trimming took 2 bases from V and 4 from J; bases not matched to a gene: 3. CDR3 sequence reads: CASSYEGTGADTQYF. CDR3 coding DNA: TGTGCCAGCAGTTACGAGGGGACAGGGGCAGATACGCAGTATTTT.

This chain uses TRBV11-2 with TRBJ2-1; no definite D call. CDR1 SGHAT and CDR2 FQNNGV come from the germline V gene. The germline V and J ends were trimmed by 0 bases and 6 bases, with 9 bases remaining between them. This CDR3 has 14 residues. The CDR3: CASSLEWQSNEQFF. The CDR3 DNA reads as TGTGCCAGCAGCTTAGAGTGGCAAAGCAATGAGCAGTTCTTC.

The count of this clone is one. V and J are TRBV28 and TRBJ2-4, with 9 bases aligning to TRBD2. Trimming cost V 2 bases and J 7 bases; bases outside gene matches: 9. This CDR3 comprises 16 residues. The germline gives CDR1 MDHEN, CDR2 SYDVKM. The CDR3 is CASSLGGGGPGNIQYF. CDR3 bases: TGTGCCAGCAGTTTAGGCGGGGGGGGTCCAGGGAACATTCAGTACTTC.

This chain joins TRBV28 and TRBJ2-5; D remains ambiguous. The CDR3 length is 13 residues. Germline V gene data show CDR1 as MDHEN and CDR2 as SYDVKM. Trimming took off 3 bases at V and 5 bases at J, with 10 bases between the two ends. CDR3 residues: CASSLTYPETQYF. The CDR3 region has the DNA TGTGCCAGCAGTTTGACTTACCCGGAGACCCAGTACTTC.

The genes are TRBV30 and TRBJ1-3, with D possibly TRBD1 on 5 matching bases. The CDR3 spans 12 residues. Trimming cost V 4 bases and J 4 bases, with 8 bases left between them. Germline V gene lookup returns CDR1 GTSNPN and CDR2 SVGIG (reference sequence). This chain's CDR3 is CAWKGVGNTIYF. CDR3 DNA sequence: TGTGCCTGGAAAGGGGTAGGAAACACCATATATTTT. The full variable domain, its missing parts supplied by reference TRBV30 and TRBJ1-3, is SQTIHQWPATLVQPVGSPLSLECTVEGTSNPNLYWYRQAAGRGLQLLFYSVGIGQISSEVPQNLSASRPQDRQFILSSKKLLLSDSGFYLCAWKGVGNTIYFGEGSWLTVV.

The chain joins TRBV15 to TRBJ1-2, with a weak D call TRBD1 (6 bases). This CDR3 is built from 15 residues. Per the germline V gene, CDR1 is LNHNV and CDR2 is YYDKDF (reference sequence). V lost 6 bases, J lost 0 bases, and 14 bases lay in between. The CDR3 sequence is CATRPGEGANYGYTF. As DNA, the CDR3 is TGTGCCACCAGACCCGGGGAGGGGGCTAACTATGGCTACACCTTC.

The chain is built from TRBV18 and TRBJ2-2; a possible D gene is TRBD1 (6 bases). This CDR3 comprises 12 residues. Germline lookup yields CDR1 KGHSH and CDR2 LQKENI. V lost 4 bases, J lost 9 bases, and 9 bases lay in between. The CDR3: CASSLQGRELFF. The CDR3 DNA is TGTGCCAGCTCACTACAGGGCCGGGAGCTGTTTTTT.

CDR3 bases: TGTGCCAGCAGCTTAAGGTATAGCAGGGGCAGAGTAGAAAAAAAAGAAGAGACCCAGTACTTC. This gives the protein CASSLRYSRGRVEKKEETQYF. The rearrangement links TRBV7-3 to TRBJ2-5, with D possibly TRBD1 on 6 matching bases. This CDR3 has 21 amino acids. Germline CDR1 reads SGHTA; CDR2 reads FQGTGA. V was cut by 1 base and J by 3 bases, with 30 bases left in between.

This clone was seen once. V and J are TRBV7-8 and TRBJ2-1; maybe TRBD2 (5 bases). In germline, CDR1 is SGHVS, CDR2 FQNEAQ. Trimming shortened V by 1 base and J by 9 bases, and 7 bases separated the two germline ends. The CDR3 is 12 amino acids. This chain's CDR3 is CASSLERGEQFF. In DNA form, the CDR3 reads TGTGCCAGCAGCTTAGAACGGGGTGAGCAGTTCTTC.

V usage is TRBV19 and J usage is TRBJ1-2; TRBD1 is a possible D gene (5 bases). V was shortened by 4 bases and J by 2 bases, with 14 bases between the two germline ends. Per the germline V gene, CDR1 is LNHDA and CDR2 is SQIVND (reference sequence). The CDR3 spans 15 residues. DNA of the CDR3: TGTGCCAGTAGTAGCGTGGCAGGGCGGAACTATGGCTACACCTTC. It is translated as CASSSVAGRNYGYTF.

The genes are TRBV6-5 and TRBJ2-1; D gene ambiguous. The CDR3 extends over 15 amino acids. Per the germline V gene, CDR1 is MNHEY and CDR2 is SVGAGI. With 0 bases removed from V and 0 bases from J, the gap between germline ends came to 6 bases. In DNA, the CDR3 is TGTGCCAGCAGTTACTCGATGAGCTCCTACAATGAGCAGTTCTTC. Its protein product is CASSYSMSSYNEQFF.

The chain joins TRBV28 to TRBJ1-2; no clear D gene. Trimming left V 5 bases short and J 6 bases short, with 10 bases between. Germline lookup yields CDR1 MDHEN and CDR2 SYDVKM. The CDR3 has 12 residues. CDR3: CASSPRLNGYTF. The CDR3 coding sequence is TGTGCCAGCAGTCCGCGGCTTAATGGCTACACCTTC.

The chain carries TRBV6-5 and TRBJ2-7, with 8 bases that match TRBD2. V gave up 7 bases and J gave up 1 base; unmatched junction bases: 9. CDR1 MNHEY and CDR2 SVGAGI come from the germline V gene. This CDR3 contains 15 residues. DNA of the CDR3: TGTGCCAGCAAAAGTAGCTCTAGCGGGTCCTACGAGCAGTACTTC. Translating it yields CASKSSSSGSYEQYF.

The sample holds a few counts of this clone. V and J are TRBV10-3 and TRBJ2-7; D is perhaps TRBD2 (5 bases). This CDR3 has 13 residues. V dropped 0 bases and J dropped 3 bases, with 6 bases sitting between them. Germline CDR1 and CDR2: ENHRY and SYGVKD. In DNA, the CDR3 is TGTGCCATCAGTGAGTCGGGGAGCTACGAGCAGTACTTC. Its protein product is CAISESGSYEQYF.

This chain uses TRBV18 with TRBJ1-6; 8 nucleotides match TRBD1. Germline CDR1 KGHSH, CDR2 LQKENI. J gave up 7 bases and V 6 bases, and 8 bases lay outside the gene matches. The CDR3 totals 15 residues. The CDR3, as DNA: TGTGCCAGCTCGCGTACAGGGGACAGGAATTCACCCCTCCACTTT. It specifies CASSRTGDRNSPLHF.

The CDR3 sequence is CASSLLGQGGTGELFF. In DNA form, the CDR3 reads TGTGCCAGCAGTTTATTGGGTCAGGGGGGCACCGGGGAGCTGTTTTTT. This sequence joins TRBV28 and TRBJ2-2; the D gene is possibly TRBD1 (7 bases). There are 16 residues in the CDR3. CDR1 is MDHEN and CDR2 is SYDVKM in the germline V gene. The ends were cut back, 1 base at V and 4 bases at J, with 13 bases in the middle.

V is TRBV4-1 and J is TRBJ2-7; TRBD2 aligns across 7 bases. Germline loops: CDR1 MGHRA, CDR2 YSYEKL. The CDR3 consists of 15 residues. Trimming took 1 base from V and 3 from J; bases not matched to a gene: 6. The CDR3 is CASSQAGGPFYEQYF. CDR3 in DNA: TGCGCCAGCAGCCAAGCGGGAGGCCCCTTCTACGAGCAGTACTTC.

The chain is built from TRBV3-1 (or the pseudogene TRBV3-2) and TRBJ1-2; TRBD1 agrees at 8 bases. CDR1 and CDR2 from the germline V gene are LGHDT and YNNKEL (reference sequence). With 2 bases clipped from V and 2 bases from J, the junction kept 16 bases outside the gene matches. This CDR3 contains 19 residues. CDR3 sequence (DNA): TGTGCCAGCAGCCAATTAAGGTTAACACCGGGACAGGAGAACTATGGCTACACCTTC. Translating it yields CASSQLRLTPGQENYGYTF.

This clone was picked up a small number of times. The chain combines TRBV5-1 with TRBJ2-7, with a tentative D call TRBD2 (5 bases). Germline lookup yields CDR1 SGHRS and CDR2 YFSETQ. CDR3 length equals 14 residues. V was cut by 4 bases and J by 4 bases, with 15 bases left in between. The CDR3 loop reads CASSPGAGSYEQYF. CDR3 DNA sequence: TGCGCCAGCAGCCCCGGTGCTGGGAGTTACGAGCAGTACTTC.